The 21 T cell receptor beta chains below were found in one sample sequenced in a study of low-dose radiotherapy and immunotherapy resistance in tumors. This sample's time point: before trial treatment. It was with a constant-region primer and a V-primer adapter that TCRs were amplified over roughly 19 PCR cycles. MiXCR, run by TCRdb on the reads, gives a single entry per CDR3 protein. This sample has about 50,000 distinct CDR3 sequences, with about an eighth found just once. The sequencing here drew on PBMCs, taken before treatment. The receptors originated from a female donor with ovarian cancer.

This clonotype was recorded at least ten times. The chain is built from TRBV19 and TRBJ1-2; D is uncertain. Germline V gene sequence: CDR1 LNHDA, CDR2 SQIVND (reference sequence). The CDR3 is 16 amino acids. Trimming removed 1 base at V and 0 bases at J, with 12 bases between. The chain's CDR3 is CASSIVAGESNYGYTF. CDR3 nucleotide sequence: TGTGCCAGTAGTATAGTCGCCGGAGAATCTAACTATGGCTACACCTTC.

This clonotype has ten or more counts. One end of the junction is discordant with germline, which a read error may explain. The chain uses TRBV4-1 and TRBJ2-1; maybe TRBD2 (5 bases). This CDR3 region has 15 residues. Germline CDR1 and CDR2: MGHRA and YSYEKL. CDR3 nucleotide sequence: TGTGCCAGCAGCCCGACGGAGCTAGCTTACAATGAGCAGTTCTTC. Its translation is CASSPTELAYNEQFF.

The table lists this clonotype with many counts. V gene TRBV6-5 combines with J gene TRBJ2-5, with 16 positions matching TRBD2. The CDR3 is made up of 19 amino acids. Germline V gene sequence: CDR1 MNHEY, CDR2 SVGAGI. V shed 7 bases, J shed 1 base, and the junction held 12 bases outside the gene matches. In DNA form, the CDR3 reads TGTGCCAGCATTCCAACTCCGGGACTAGCGGGGGGGGGCCAAGAGACCCAGTACTTC. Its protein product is CASIPTPGLAGGGQETQYF.

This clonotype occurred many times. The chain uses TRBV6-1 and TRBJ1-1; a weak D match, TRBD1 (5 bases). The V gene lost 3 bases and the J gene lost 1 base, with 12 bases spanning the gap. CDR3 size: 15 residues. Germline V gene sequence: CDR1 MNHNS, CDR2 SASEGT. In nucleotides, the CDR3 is TGTGCCAGCAGTGACTCGGGGCTTCCGAACACTGAAGCTTTCTTT. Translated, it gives CASSDSGLPNTEAFF.

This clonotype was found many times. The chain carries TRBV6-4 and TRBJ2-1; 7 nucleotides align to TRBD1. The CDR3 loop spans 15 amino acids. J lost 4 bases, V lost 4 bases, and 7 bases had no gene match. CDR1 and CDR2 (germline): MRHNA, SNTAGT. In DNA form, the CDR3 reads TGTGCCAGCAGTGTGTCAGGGGGTACGTACAATGAGCAGTTCTTC. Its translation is CASSVSGGTYNEQFF.

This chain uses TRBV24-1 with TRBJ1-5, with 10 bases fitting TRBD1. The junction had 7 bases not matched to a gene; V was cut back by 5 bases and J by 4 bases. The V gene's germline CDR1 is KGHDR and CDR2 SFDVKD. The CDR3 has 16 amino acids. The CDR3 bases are TGTGCCACCAGTGGCACGGACAGGGGGATAAATCAGCCCCAGCATTTT. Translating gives CATSGTDRGINQPQHF.

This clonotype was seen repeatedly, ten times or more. Here the CDR3 DNA reads TGTGCCAGTAGTCTGATCGGTCCCGGGGAGTACACCTTC. It translates to CASSLIGPGEYTF. The J gene is TRBJ1-2, the V gene TRBV19; D is undetermined. V shed 5 bases and J shed 11 bases, with 18 bases lying between them. This CDR3 is 13 amino acids long. Germline lookup yields CDR1 LNHDA and CDR2 SQIVND (reference sequence). Variable domain in full (rest from reference TRBV19 and TRBJ1-2): DGGITQSPKYLFRKEGQNVTLSCEQNLNHDAMYWYRQDPGQGLRLIYYSQIVNDFQKGDIAEGYSVSREKKESFPLTVTSAQKNPTAFYLCASSLIGPGEYTFGSGTRLTVV.

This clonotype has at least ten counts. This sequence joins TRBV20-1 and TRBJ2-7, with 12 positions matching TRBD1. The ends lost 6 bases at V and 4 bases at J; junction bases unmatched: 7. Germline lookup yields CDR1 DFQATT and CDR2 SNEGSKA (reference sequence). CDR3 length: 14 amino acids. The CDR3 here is CSAHGTGGEYEQYF. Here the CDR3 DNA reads TGCAGTGCGCACGGGACAGGGGGCGAGTACGAGCAGTACTTC.

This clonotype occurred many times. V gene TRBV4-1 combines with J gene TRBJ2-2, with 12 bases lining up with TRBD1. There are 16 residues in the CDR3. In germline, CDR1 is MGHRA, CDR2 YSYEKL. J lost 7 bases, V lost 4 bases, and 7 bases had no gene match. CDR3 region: CASSLAGTGGHGELFF. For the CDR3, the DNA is TGCGCCAGCAGCCTAGCCGGGACAGGGGGCCACGGGGAGCTGTTTTTT.

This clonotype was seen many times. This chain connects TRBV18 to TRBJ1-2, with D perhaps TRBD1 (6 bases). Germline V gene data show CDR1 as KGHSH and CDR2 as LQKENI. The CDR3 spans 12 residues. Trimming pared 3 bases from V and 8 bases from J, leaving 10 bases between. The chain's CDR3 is CASSPRGGGYTF. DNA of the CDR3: TGTGCCAGCTCACCCCGGGGGGGCGGCTACACCTTC.

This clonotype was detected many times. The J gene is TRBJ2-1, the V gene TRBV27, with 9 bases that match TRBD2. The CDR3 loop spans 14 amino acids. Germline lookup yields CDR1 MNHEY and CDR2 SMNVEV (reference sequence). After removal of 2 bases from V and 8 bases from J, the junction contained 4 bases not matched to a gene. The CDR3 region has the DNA TGTGCCAGCAGTTTAGCGGGAGGGCTCTATGAGCAGTTCTTC. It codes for CASSLAGGLYEQFF.

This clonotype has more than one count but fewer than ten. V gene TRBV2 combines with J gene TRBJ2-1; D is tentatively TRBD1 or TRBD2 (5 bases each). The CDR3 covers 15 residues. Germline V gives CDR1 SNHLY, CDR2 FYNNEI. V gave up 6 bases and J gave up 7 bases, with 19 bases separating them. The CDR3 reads CASSRLWGTGNEQFF. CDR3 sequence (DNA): TGTGCCAGCAGCCGCCTATGGGGGACGGGGAATGAGCAGTTCTTC.

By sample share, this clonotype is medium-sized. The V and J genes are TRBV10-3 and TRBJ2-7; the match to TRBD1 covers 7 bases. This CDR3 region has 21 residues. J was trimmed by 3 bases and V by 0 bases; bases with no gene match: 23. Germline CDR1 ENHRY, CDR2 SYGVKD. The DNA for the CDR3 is TGTGCCATCAGTGAGTCGATCGGCAGGGGGAAACCCGTAGGGAGCAACTACGAGCAGTACTTC. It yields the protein CAISESIGRGKPVGSNYEQYF.

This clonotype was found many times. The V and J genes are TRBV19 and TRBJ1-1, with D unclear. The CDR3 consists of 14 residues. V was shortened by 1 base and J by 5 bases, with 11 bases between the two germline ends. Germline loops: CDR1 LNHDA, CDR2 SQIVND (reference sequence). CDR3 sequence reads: CASSIVGMGTEAFF. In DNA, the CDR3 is TGTGCCAGTAGTATAGTCGGGATGGGGACTGAAGCTTTCTTT. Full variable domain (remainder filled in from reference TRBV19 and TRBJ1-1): DGGITQSPKYLFRKEGQNVTLSCEQNLNHDAMYWYRQDPGQGLRLIYYSQIVNDFQKGDIAEGYSVSREKKESFPLTVTSAQKNPTAFYLCASSIVGMGTEAFFGQGTRLTVV.

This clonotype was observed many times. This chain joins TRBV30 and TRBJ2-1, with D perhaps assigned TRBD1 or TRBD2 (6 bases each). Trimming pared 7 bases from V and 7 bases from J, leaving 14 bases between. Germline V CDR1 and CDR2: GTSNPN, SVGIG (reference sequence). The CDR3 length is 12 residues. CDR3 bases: TGTGCCTTGGAGGGGGTTTTAAATGAGCAGTTCTTC. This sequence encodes CALEGVLNEQFF.

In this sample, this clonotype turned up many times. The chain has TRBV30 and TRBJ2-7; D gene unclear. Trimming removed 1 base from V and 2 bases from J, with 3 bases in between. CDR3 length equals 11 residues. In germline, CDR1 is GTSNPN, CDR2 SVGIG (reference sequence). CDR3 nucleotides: TGTGCCTGGAGTGGGGCCTACGAGCAGTACTTC. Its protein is CAWSGAYEQYF. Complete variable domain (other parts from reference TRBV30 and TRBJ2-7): SQTIHQWPATLVQPVGSPLSLECTVEGTSNPNLYWYRQAAGRGLQLLFYSVGIGQISSEVPQNLSASRPQDRQFILSSKKLLLSDSGFYLCAWSGAYEQYFGPGTRLTVT.

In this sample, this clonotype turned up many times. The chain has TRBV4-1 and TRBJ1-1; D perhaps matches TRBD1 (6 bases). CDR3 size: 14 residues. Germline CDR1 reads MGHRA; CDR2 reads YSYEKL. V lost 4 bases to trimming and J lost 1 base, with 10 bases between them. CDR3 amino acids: CASSRGASNTEAFF. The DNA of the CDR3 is TGCGCCAGCAGCCGGGGGGCCTCGAACACTGAAGCTTTCTTT.

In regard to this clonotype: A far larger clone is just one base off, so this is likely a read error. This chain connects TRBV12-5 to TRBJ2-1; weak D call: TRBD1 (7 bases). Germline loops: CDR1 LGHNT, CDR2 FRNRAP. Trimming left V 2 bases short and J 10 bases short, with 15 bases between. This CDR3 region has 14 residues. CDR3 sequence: CASGLIGGGYEQFF. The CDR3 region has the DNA TGTGCTAGTGGTTTGATCGGAGGGGGCTACGAGCAGTTCTTC.

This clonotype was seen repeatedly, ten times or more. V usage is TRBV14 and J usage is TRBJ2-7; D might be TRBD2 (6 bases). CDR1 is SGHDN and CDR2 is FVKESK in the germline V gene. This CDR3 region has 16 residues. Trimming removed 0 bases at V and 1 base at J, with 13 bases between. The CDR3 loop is CASSQEAGLRSYEQYF. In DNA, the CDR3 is TGTGCCAGCAGCCAAGAAGCAGGACTAAGATCCTACGAGCAGTACTTC.

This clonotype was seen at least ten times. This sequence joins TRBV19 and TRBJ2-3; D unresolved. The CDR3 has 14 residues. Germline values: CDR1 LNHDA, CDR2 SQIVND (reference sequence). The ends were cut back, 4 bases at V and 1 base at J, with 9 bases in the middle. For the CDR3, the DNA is TGTGCCAGTAGTACGAGTTTCGGCACAGATACGCAGTATTTT. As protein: CASSTSFGTDTQYF.

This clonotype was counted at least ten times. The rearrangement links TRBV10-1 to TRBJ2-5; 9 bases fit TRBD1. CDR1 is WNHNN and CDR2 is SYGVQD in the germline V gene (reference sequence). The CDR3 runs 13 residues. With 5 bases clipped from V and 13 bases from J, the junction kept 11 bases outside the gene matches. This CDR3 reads CASSPLSGTGLYF. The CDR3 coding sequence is TGCGCCAGCAGTCCACTTTCCGGGACAGGGTTGTACTTC.